This T cell receptor beta chain was sequenced in a study of T cells in localized non-small cell lung cancer. Findings and caveats of the study: Adjacent lung held a median 57 of the top 100 tumor clones. Sequencing covered just one tumor region, so heterogeneity cannot be ruled out. A denser population of T cells in blood accompanied longer overall survival.

TCRdb's copy holds only in-frame clones and misses some; the assay was immunoSEQ multiplex PCR. The sample consists of about 33,000 clones, about four fifths of them appearing once. Germline V gene sequence: CDR1 SGHAT, CDR2 FQNNGV. The CDR3 has 15 amino acids. Trimming took 5 bases from V and 0 from J, leaving 11 bases between them. This clone was seen just once. Its antigen is unknown. The rearrangement uses TRBV11-2 and TRBJ2-1; a possible D gene is TRBD2 (5 bases). This clonotype originated in a male donor aged 60 or older with stage III squamous cell lung carcinoma. The sequencing here drew on peripheral blood, taken before any cancer treatment. CDR3 region: CASSPRGSSYNEQFF. In DNA, the CDR3 is TGTGCCAGCAGCCCCCGTGGGAGCTCCTACAATGAGCAGTTCTTC.